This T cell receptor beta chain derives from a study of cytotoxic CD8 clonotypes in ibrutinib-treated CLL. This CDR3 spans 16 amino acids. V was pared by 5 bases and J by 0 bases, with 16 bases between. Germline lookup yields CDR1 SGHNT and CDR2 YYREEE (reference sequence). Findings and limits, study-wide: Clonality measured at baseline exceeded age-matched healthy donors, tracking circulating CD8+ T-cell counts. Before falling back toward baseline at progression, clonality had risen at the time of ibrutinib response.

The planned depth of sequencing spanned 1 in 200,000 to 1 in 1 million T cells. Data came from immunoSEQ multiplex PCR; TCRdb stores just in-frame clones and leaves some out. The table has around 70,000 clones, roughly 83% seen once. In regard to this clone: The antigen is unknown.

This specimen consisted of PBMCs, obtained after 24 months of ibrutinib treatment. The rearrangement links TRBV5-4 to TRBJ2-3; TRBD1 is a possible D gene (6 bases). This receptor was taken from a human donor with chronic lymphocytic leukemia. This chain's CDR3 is CASRSAGTPSTDTQYF. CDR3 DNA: TGTGCCAGCAGATCCGCCGGGACACCTAGCACAGATACGCAGTATTTT.